This T cell receptor beta chain was recovered during a study of cytomegalovirus exposure and HLA in healthy donors. Between the trimmed V and J ends, which lost 0 bases and 7 bases, there was a span of 7 bases. Germline-derived CDR1 and CDR2 are SGHAT and FQNNGV. This CDR3 has 13 amino acids. Study observations and caveats: Reportedly, fewer N-insertions than the roughly 700-donor mean appeared in an Asian-associated ancestry cluster in a later analysis.

The study sampled nominally healthy donors, though unrecorded immune exposures were likely. The PCR contained 60 Vbeta and 13 Jbeta primers. In the original analysis: Later, an analysis found around 77 million unique TCR beta chains, and around 10 million of these were shared. Only in-frame clones appear in the TCRdb table, and some are missing; sequencing was by immunoSEQ multiplex PCR. Clone size and V and J calls were adopted from that table, with D and trimming inferred from the DNA. In the table there are around 210,000 clones, roughly 84% of which are singletons. Of note for this clone: Its antigen is not known.

Sample: PBMCs. V and J are TRBV11-2 and TRBJ1-3; no clear D gene. This sequence was found in a girl between 2 and 10 years old in good health and CMV-seronegative. DNA of the CDR3: TGTGCCAGCAGCTTAGATTCCATGAACACCATATATTTT. It is translated as CASSLDSMNTIYF.